The 2 T cell receptor beta chains presented below share a single source sample, sequenced in a study of beta chain features in type 1 diabetes. Study-level findings and limits: Patients with Type 1 diabetes showed moderately but significantly shorter TCRB CDR3s in all four CD4+ subsets.

The sequenced template was cDNA made from the entire isolated RNA. Clones were sequenced by immunoSEQ multiplex PCR, and TCRdb holds only the in-frame ones, with some missing. The sample lists 310,000 or so clones; roughly 9% were seen once. These receptors have no known antigen. The sample was central memory CD4+ T cells from blood. Receptor source: a young man with type 1 diabetes.

The J gene is TRBJ2-5, the V gene TRBV25-1, with D maybe TRBD1 (5 bases). V lost 4 bases, J lost 1 base, and 13 bases lay in between. CDR3 size: 15 residues. Germline V gene lookup returns CDR1 MGHDK and CDR2 SYGVNS. CDR3 residues: CASSGSRVLQETQYF. The CDR3 DNA reads TGTGCCAGCAGTGGGTCCAGGGTCCTCCAAGAGACCCAGTACTTC.

In its sample, this clone was seen a few times. The chain uses TRBV6-5 and TRBJ1-2; perhaps TRBD1 as D (5 bases). V lost 0 bases, J lost 6 bases, and 8 bases lay in between. Germline lookup yields CDR1 MNHEY and CDR2 SVGAGI. CDR3 length: 13 residues. CDR3 in DNA: TGTGCCAGCAGTTACTCGGTGGGGGATGGCTACACCTTC. Translated: CASSYSVGDGYTF.